This is a list of T cell receptor beta chains from one sample in a study of blood T cell repertoires in COVID-19. Sequenced by immunoSEQ multiplex PCR; TCRdb stores in-frame clones only, minus some. Here the sample spans hundreds of thousands of clones, 85% to 90% being singletons. Material for sequencing was PBMCs or T cells enriched from blood (not recorded which). These receptors all stem from a man younger than 45 who had been exposed to COVID-19. Both conserved end residues are part of each CDR3. D genes are given only for firm matches. Rows give clone size only sometimes, using once, few, many, or a class for an expanded clone.

15,.,.,TRBJ2-3,TRBV18,TGTGCCAGCTCACCCCTCCGGGGGTCCACAGATACGCAGTATTTT,CASSPLRGSTDTQYF
15,TRBD1,.,TRBJ1-2,TRBV5-1,TGCGCCAGCAGCCCCTCCGGGACAGGGGCCTATGGCTACACCTTC,CASSPSGTGAYGYTF
12,.,.,TRBJ1-1,TRBV12-3/TRBV12-4,TGTGCCAGCACTCTACGGGGGACCAAAGCTTTCTTT,CASTLRGTKAFF
15,TRBD1,.,TRBJ2-7,TRBV6-5,TGTGCCAGCAGAATGGACAGGGAGGTAACCTACGAGCAGTACTTC,CASRMDREVTYEQYF
15,TRBD2,.,TRBJ2-1,TRBV5-1,TGCGCCAGCAGCCCACTAGCGGGGCTCAACAATGAGCAGTTCTTC,CASSPLAGLNNEQFF
14,TRBD2,.,TRBJ2-3,TRBV14,TGTGCCAGCAGCTCTAGCGGGGGGGCAGATACGCAGTATTTT,CASSSSGGADTQYF
14,.,.,TRBJ1-2,TRBV6-5,TGTGCCAGCAGGCGGACAACTTGGAGCTATGGCTACACCTTC,CASRRTTWSYGYTF
15,.,.,TRBJ1-2,TRBV4-2,TGTGCCAGCAGCCAAGATAGGAGGGCCGATGGTGGCTACACCTTC,CASSQDRRADGGYTF
15,TRBD2,once,TRBJ2-7,TRBV11-2,TGTGCCAGCAGCTATGTCCGCGGGGGGCCGGGCGAGCAGTACTTC,CASSYVRGGPGEQYF
16,.,once,TRBJ1-1,TRBV10-3,TGTGCCATCAGTGAGTCGTTTCCGGGGACAAACACTGAAGCTTTCTTT,CAISESFPGTNTEAFF
14,TRBD2,.,TRBJ2-1,TRBV6-4,TGTGCCAGCAGCCTAGAGCGGGGGGGCCATGAGCAGTTCTTC,CASSLERGGHEQFF
18,TRBD1,.,TRBJ2-7,TRBV5-4,TGTGCCAGCAGCTTAGCTAAATCCGGGACAGGGGGAGGTTACGAGCAGTACTTC,CASSLAKSGTGGGYEQYF
13,.,.,TRBJ2-7,TRBV7-6,TGTGCCAGCAGCTTAGGAGGGGCGGGGGAGCAGTACTTC,CASSLGGAGEQYF
15,TRBD1,.,TRBJ1-3,TRBV2,TGTGCCAGCAGTGTAGGGGGCAGCTCTGGAAACACCATATATTTT,CASSVGGSSGNTIYF
16,.,.,TRBJ1-1,TRBV25-1,TGTGCCAGCAGTGAATCCACTTTCCGGCGGGACACTGAAGCTTTCTTT,CASSESTFRRDTEAFF
13,.,.,TRBJ1-2,TRBV10-2,TGCGCCAGCAGTGAAGAGGGCCTCTATGGCTACACCTTC,CASSEEGLYGYTF
16,TRBD1,.,TRBJ2-2,TRBV27,TGTGCCAGCAGCTGGGCAGGGGGAGCCAACACCGGGGAGCTGTTTTTT,CASSWAGGANTGELFF
13,TRBD1,.,TRBJ2-1,TRBV24-1,TGTGCCACCAGTGAGGGACAGGTGGGTGGGGAGTTCTTC,CATSEGQVGGEFF
16,TRBD2,.,TRBJ2-7,TRBV7-2,TGTGCCAGCAGCTCCCCACTAGCGGGGGGCCCTTACGAGCAGTACTTC,CASSSPLAGGPYEQYF
14,.,.,TRBJ1-2,TRBV3-1/TRBV3-2,TGTGCCAGCAGCCAAGATGTTGAGGCTGGCGGCTACACCTTC,CASSQDVEAGGYTF
17,TRBD1,.,TRBJ1-6,TRBV18,TGTGCCAGCTCACCGCGGGGCCAGGGGGGATATAATTCACCCCTCCACTTT,CASSPRGQGGYNSPLHF
15,TRBD1,.,TRBJ1-6,TRBV25-1,TGTGCCAGCAGTGAATCAACAGGGGGGAGATCACCCCTCCACTTT,CASSESTGGRSPLHF
15,TRBD1,.,TRBJ1-6,TRBV25-1,TGTGCCAGCCAAGAAAGGGGGCACGGAAATTCACCCCTCCACTTT,CASQERGHGNSPLHF
14,.,.,TRBJ2-7,TRBV21-1,TGTGCCAGCAGCTACGCCGGGGAGCCCTACGAGCAGTACTTC,CASSYAGEPYEQYF
12,.,.,TRBJ1-5,TRBV4-1,TGCGCCAGCAGCCCCCCCGGTCAGCCCCAGCATTTT,CASSPPGQPQHF
15,.,.,TRBJ2-1,TRBV9,TGTGCCAGCAGCAACTGGGGGGGCGACTACAATGAGCAGTTCTTC,CASSNWGGDYNEQFF
16,TRBD1,.,TRBJ2-7,TRBV9,TGTGCCAGCAGTGCCGTCGGGACAGGAGGGACCTACGAGCAGTACTTC,CASSAVGTGGTYEQYF
18,TRBD2,.,TRBJ2-1,TRBV7-9,TGTGCCAGCAGCCCTGGACTAGCGGGGGGCGTATCCTACAATGAGCAGTTCTTC,CASSPGLAGGVSYNEQFF
13,.,.,TRBJ2-7,TRBV2,TGTGCCAGCACTGTGGGGGCCGCGGGCGAGCAGTACTTC,CASTVGAAGEQYF
14,TRBD1,.,TRBJ1-2,TRBV2,TGTGCCAGCAGCGCAAATACAGGGGCCGGGGGCTACACCTTC,CASSANTGAGGYTF
17,.,.,TRBJ1-1,TRBV7-9,TGTGCCAGCAGCTTGTCAGGACGCCTCCGGGGGAACACTGAAGCTTTCTTT,CASSLSGRLRGNTEAFF
15,.,.,TRBJ1-4,TRBV18,TGTGCCAGCTCACCACAGGGGGCAACTAATGAAAAACTGTTTTTT,CASSPQGATNEKLFF
14,.,.,TRBJ2-7,TRBV5-1,TGCGCCAGCAGCTTTGAACAGGGTGTAGACGAGCAGTACTTC,CASSFEQGVDEQYF
15,TRBD1,.,TRBJ1-6,TRBV5-6,TGTGCCAGCAGAGAAACCGGGACAGGGGATTCACCCCTCCACTTT,CASRETGTGDSPLHF
13,.,.,TRBJ1-1,TRBV4-1,TGCGCCAGCAGCCAAGATTGGGGCTCGGAAGCTTTCTTT,CASSQDWGSEAFF
15,.,.,TRBJ1-5,TRBV7-8,TGTGCCAGCAAGCGAGGGGGTGGGGTAGATCAGCCCCAGCATTTT,CASKRGGGVDQPQHF
16,TRBD1,.,TRBJ1-5,TRBV2,TGTGCCAGCAGTGGCGAGACAGGGACCGGTATACAGCCCCAGCATTTT,CASSGETGTGIQPQHF
14,.,.,TRBJ2-7,TRBV6-5,TGTGCCAGCAGTCAAACCCGGGACAACTACGAGCAGTACTTC,CASSQTRDNYEQYF
16,TRBD2,.,TRBJ2-5,TRBV5-4,TGTGCCAGCAGCTTCGACACTAGCGGGGGGGAAAAGACCCAGTACTTC,CASSFDTSGGEKTQYF
18,.,few,TRBJ1-3,TRBV7-6,TGTGCCAGCAGCTTGACAGGAGGCAACTTCTTTTTCGGAAACACCATATATTTT,CASSLTGGNFFFGNTIYF
14,TRBD2,.,TRBJ2-3,TRBV19,TGTGCCACTGGGGGGGAGACTAGCACAGATACGCAGTATTTT,CATGGETSTDTQYF
15,.,.,TRBJ2-6,TRBV6-1,TGTGCCAGCAGTGAAAATGGGAGAGGGGCCAACGTCCTGACTTTC,CASSENGRGANVLTF
15,TRBD1,.,TRBJ2-5,TRBV19,TGTGCCAGTAGTACCGGGACAGGGGGCGGAGAGACCCAGTACTTC,CASSTGTGGGETQYF
15,.,.,TRBJ2-1,TRBV6-1,TGTGCCAGCAGTGAAGAGGTAGCGTCGAGCAATGAGCAGTTCTTC,CASSEEVASSNEQFF
15,TRBD2,.,TRBJ2-7,TRBV9,TGTGCCAGCAGCGTAGTCAGCGGGGTGGCTGGCGAGCAGTACTTC,CASSVVSGVAGEQYF
13,TRBD2,.,TRBJ2-1,TRBV2,TGTGCCAGCAGTGAAGTGGTCGGGGGGGAGCAGTTCTTC,CASSEVVGGEQFF
18,TRBD1,.,TRBJ1-4,TRBV28,TGTGCCAGCAGTACTTACCCGGGACAGGGGATGGAGCGTGAAAAACTGTTTTTT,CASSTYPGQGMEREKLFF
14,.,.,TRBJ1-2,TRBV6-5,TGTGCCAGCAGTTATATTCGGGGGGCGAATGGCTACACCTTC,CASSYIRGANGYTF
13,.,.,TRBJ1-2,TRBV29-1,TGCAGCGTTGAAGTGCAGGACGGGAGCGGCTACACCTTC,CSVEVQDGSGYTF
12,.,once,TRBJ2-7,TRBV12-5,TGTGCTAGTGGTTCGGAGGGTGGAGAGCAGTACTTC,CASGSEGGEQYF
19,.,.,TRBJ2-6,TRBV21-1,TGTGCCAGCAGCAAAACGCTAGCGGGGGCCAGCTCTGGGGCCAACGTCCTGACTTTC,CASSKTLAGASSGANVLTF
14,.,once,TRBJ2-5,TRBV15,TGTGCCACCAGCAGAGACAGGTTTGGTGAGACCCAGTACTTC,CATSRDRFGETQYF
13,.,.,TRBJ1-1,TRBV4-1,TGCGCCAGCAGCCAACCCTTGAACACTGAAGCTTTCTTT,CASSQPLNTEAFF
17,TRBD1,.,TRBJ2-2,TRBV9,TGTGCCAGCAGCGCGCCTACAGGGGGAACGAACACCGGGGAGCTGTTTTTT,CASSAPTGGTNTGELFF
12,.,.,TRBJ2-1,TRBV14,TGTGCCAGCAGCCTTTATGACAATGAGCAGTTCTTC,CASSLYDNEQFF
13,TRBD1,.,TRBJ1-1,TRBV29-1,TGCAGCGCTAAACAGGGGGCGAACACTGAAGCTTTCTTT,CSAKQGANTEAFF
14,TRBD1,.,TRBJ1-1,TRBV6-5,TGTGCCAGCAGTCGACAGGGTAGGAACACTGAAGCTTTCTTT,CASSRQGRNTEAFF
16,TRBD2,.,TRBJ2-1,TRBV15,TGTGCCACCAGCAGAGATGGCGGGGGGGCCTACAATGAGCAGTTCTTC,CATSRDGGGAYNEQFF
15,.,.,TRBJ2-3,TRBV4-2,TGTGCCAGCAGCCAAGATGAGGCGGGAACTGATACGCAGTATTTT,CASSQDEAGTDTQYF